These T cell receptor beta chains were read from a single sample in a study of blood T cell repertoires in COVID-19. Produced via immunoSEQ multiplex PCR; TCRdb's table is partial and in-frame only. The sample carries some 120,000 clones, approximately 90% recorded once. The specimen was peripheral blood. These receptor sequences come from a man between 65 and 80 years old with active or convalescent COVID-19. The CDR3 runs from the conserved cysteine through the conserved F or W. Each record gives: V gene, CDR3 protein.

V gene: TRBV3-1/TRBV3-2
CDR3 protein: CASSQDWGVAF

V gene: TRBV11-2
CDR3 protein: CASSTRTSGSNEQFF

V gene: TRBV6-6
CDR3 protein: CASSSGDRGMNAEAFF

V gene: TRBV11-2
CDR3 protein: CASSFGGGSNQPQHF

V gene: TRBV29-1
CDR3 protein: CSVLPPGSYEQYF

V gene: TRBV5-1
CDR3 protein: CASSPDGDNSPLHF

V gene: TRBV2
CDR3 protein: CASSAGADTQYF

V gene: TRBV30
CDR3 protein: CAWSVLRIGNTIYF

V gene: TRBV19
CDR3 protein: CASSMFGSNSNQPQHF

V gene: TRBV11-2
CDR3 protein: CASSFRGTGELFF

V gene: TRBV5-6
CDR3 protein: CASSERTGPHEQYF